This TCR beta chain was captured by sequencing in a study of cytomegalovirus exposure and HLA in healthy donors. As concerns this clone: The target antigen is unknown.

PCR primers comprised 60 Vbeta and 13 Jbeta primers. Produced via immunoSEQ multiplex PCR; TCRdb's table is partial and in-frame only. This table lists around 80,000 clones. With V trimmed by 5 bases and J by 10 bases, 10 bases remained unmatched. The V gene's germline CDR1 is MNHEY and CDR2 SMNVEV (reference sequence). The CDR3 is 13 amino acids. Notes on the study in general: The study recorded 150 to 200 TCR beta chains that were cytomegalovirus-associated.

This receptor was taken from a boy aged 5-17 years in good health and CMV-seronegative. J is TRBJ1-1 and V is TRBV27, with 7 bases matching TRBD1. What was sequenced was PBMCs. CDR3 protein: CASSLPTQGVAFF. CDR3 nucleotide sequence: TGTGCCAGCAGTCTACCGACCCAGGGGGTAGCTTTCTTT.